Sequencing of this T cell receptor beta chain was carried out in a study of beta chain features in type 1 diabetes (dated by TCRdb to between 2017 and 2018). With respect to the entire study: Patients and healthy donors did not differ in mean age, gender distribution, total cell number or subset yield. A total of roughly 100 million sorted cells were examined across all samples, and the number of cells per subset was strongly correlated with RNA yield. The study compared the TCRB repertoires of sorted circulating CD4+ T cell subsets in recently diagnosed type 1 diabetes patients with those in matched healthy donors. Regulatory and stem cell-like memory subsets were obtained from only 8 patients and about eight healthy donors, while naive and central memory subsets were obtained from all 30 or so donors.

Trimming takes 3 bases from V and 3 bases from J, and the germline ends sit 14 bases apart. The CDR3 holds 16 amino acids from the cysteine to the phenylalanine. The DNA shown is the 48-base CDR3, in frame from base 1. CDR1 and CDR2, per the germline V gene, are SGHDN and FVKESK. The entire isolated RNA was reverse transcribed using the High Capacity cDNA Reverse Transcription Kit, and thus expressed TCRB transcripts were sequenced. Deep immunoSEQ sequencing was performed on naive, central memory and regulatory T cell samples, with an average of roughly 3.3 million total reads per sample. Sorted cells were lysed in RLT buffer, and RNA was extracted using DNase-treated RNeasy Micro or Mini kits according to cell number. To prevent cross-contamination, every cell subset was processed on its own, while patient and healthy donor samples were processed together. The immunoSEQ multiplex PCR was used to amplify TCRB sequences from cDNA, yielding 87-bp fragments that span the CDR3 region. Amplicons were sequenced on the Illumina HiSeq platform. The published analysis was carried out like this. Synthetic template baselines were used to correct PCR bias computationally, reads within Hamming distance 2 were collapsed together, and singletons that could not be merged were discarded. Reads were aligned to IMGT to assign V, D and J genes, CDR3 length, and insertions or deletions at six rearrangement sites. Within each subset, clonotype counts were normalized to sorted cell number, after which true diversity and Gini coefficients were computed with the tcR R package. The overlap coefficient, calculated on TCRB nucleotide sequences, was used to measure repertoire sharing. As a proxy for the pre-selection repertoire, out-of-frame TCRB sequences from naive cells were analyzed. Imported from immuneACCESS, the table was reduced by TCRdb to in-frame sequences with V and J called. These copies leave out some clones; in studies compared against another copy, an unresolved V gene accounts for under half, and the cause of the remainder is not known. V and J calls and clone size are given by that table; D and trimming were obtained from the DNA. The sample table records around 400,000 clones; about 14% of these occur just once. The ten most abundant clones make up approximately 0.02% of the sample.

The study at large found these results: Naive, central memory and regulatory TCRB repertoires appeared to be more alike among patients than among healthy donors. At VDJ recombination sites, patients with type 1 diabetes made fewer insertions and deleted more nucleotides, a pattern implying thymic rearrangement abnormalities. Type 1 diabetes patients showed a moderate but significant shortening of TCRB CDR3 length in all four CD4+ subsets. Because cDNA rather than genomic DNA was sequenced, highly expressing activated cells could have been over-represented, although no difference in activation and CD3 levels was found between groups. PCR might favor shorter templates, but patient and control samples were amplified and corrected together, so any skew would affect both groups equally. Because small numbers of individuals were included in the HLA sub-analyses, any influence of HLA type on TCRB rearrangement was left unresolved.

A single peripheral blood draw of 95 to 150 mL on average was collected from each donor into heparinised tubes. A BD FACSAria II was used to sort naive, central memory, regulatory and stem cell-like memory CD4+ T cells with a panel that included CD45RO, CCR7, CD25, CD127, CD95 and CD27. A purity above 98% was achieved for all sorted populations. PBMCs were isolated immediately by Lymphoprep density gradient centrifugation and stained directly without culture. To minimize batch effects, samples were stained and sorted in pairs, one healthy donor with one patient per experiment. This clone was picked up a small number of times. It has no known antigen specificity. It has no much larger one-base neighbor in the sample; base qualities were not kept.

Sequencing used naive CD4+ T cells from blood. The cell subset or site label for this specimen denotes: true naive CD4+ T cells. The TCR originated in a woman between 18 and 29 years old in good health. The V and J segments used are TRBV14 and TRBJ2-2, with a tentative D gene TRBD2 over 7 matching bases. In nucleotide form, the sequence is TGTGCCAGCAGCCATCTGGCGGGGGCTGACACCGGGGAGCTGTTTTTT. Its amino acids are CASSHLAGADTGELFF.